The source of this TCR beta chain is a study of cytomegalovirus exposure and HLA in healthy donors. General observations from the study: Most subjects had HLA-A and HLA-B alleles reportedly predicted accurately by TCR beta sequences. Researchers catalogued approximately 170 TCR beta chains as cytomegalovirus-associated.

The CDR3 consists of 14 residues. J lost 1 base, V lost 1 base, and 0 bases had no gene match. From germline, CDR1 is SGHTA and CDR2 FQGNSA. On this clone: Its matching antigen is unknown. Other DNA sequences from this sample encode an identical CDR3 as well.

Primers included in the PCR were 60 Vbeta and 13 Jbeta primers. TCRdb keeps only in-frame clones here, not all; method: immunoSEQ multiplex PCR. The table lists about 120,000 clones, over 70% of them singletons, with 3% to 3.5% in the top ten. Sequenced sample: PBMCs. This receptor was obtained from a woman aged 45-65 years in good health and CMV-seronegative. V and J are TRBV7-2 and TRBJ1-2; 7 bases match TRBD1. This chain's CDR3 is CASSLGQGNYGYTF. Written as DNA, the CDR3 is TGTGCCAGCAGCTTAGGACAGGGTAACTATGGCTACACCTTC.